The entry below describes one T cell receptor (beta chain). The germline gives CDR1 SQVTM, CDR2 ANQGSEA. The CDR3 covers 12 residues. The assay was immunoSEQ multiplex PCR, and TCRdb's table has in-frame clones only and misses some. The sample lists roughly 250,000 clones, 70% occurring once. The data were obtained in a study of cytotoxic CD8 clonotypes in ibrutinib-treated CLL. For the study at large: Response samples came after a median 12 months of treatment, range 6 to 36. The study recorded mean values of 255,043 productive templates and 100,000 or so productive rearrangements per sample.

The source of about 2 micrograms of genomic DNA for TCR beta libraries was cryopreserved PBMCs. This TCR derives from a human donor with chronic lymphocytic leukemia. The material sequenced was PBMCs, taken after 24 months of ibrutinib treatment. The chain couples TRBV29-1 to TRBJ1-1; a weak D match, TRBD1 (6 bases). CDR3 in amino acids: CKGGRMNTEAFF. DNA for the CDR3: TGCAAGGGGGGGCGCATGAACACTGAAGCTTTCTTT.